This T cell receptor (beta chain) was recorded in a study of patients and donors after allogeneic stem cell transplantation. Using its own MiXCR run on the RT-PCR reads, TCRdb lists one record per CDR3 protein. The table shows 390,000 or so distinct CDR3 sequences, with 16% occurring only once. This clonotype occurred many times. The receptor was derived from a human donor who was either an allogeneic HSCT recipient or a stem cell or donor lymphocyte infusion donor (not recorded which). It is not recorded whose cells these are; they may come from a transplant donor. Sequencing input: blood, either unsorted or a sorted T cell fraction (not recorded which).

The CDR3 nucleotides are TGTGCCAGCAGCCTGGGACAGAAGTTCTACGAGCAGTACTTC. This sequence encodes CASSLGQKFYEQYF. This chain connects TRBV5-6 to TRBJ2-7, with 7 bases that match TRBD1. V gave up 4 bases and J gave up 3 bases; unmatched junction bases: 7. There are 14 residues in the CDR3. From germline, CDR1 is SGHDT and CDR2 YYEEEE.